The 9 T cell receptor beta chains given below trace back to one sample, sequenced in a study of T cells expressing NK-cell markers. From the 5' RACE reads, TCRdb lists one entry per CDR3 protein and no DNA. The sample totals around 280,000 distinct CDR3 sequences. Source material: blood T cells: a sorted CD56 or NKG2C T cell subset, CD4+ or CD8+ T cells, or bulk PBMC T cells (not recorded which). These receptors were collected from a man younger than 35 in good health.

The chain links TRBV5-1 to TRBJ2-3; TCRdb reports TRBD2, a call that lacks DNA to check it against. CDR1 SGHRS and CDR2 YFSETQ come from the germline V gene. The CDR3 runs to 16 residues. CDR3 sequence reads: CASSFLAGQGADTQYF.

Here the CDR3 reads CASSFSPEQYF. This rearrangement joins TRBV12-3 or TRBV12-4 to TRBJ2-7. CDR3 length equals 11 residues.

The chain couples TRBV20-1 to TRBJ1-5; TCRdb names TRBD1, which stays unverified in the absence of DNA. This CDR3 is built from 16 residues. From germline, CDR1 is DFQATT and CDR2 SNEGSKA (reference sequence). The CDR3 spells CSARWDRGYSNQPQHF.

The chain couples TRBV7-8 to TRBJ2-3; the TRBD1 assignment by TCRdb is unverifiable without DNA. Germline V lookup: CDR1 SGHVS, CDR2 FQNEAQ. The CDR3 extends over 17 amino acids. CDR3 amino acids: CASSLDDGGVSTDTQYF.

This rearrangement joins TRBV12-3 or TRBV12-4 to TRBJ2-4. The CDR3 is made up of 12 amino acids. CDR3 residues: CASSRSTSIQYF.

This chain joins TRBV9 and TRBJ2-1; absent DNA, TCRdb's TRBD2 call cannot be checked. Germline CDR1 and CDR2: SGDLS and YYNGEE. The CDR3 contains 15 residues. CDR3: CASSVATSGTNEQFF.

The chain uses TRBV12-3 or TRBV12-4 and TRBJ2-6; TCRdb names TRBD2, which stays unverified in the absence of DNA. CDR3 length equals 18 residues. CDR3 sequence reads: CASSDRLAGVSGANVLTF.

This CDR3 is CASTTTGTRTGELFF. This chain joins TRBV12-3 or TRBV12-4 and TRBJ2-2; TCRdb calls TRBD1, which cannot be checked without DNA. The CDR3 has 15 residues.

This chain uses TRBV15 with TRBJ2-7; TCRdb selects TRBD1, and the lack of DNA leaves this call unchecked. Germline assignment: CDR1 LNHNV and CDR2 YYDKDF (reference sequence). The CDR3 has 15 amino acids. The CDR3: CATSRDRGVINEQYF.